The sequence of this T cell receptor (beta chain) was determined in a study of human T cells and chemical hapten exposure. V was pared by 5 bases and J by 4 bases, with 23 bases between. CDR1 and CDR2 from the germline V gene are MDHEN and SYDVKM. There are 17 residues in the CDR3. TCRdb reanalysed the 5' RACE reads using MiXCR and keeps one entry per CDR3 protein. This sample has some 150,000 distinct CDR3 sequences, with about 4% found just once. It was unfractionated whole blood from which total RNA was extracted. This clonotype was seen at least ten times. The antigen remains undetermined. Study-wide findings and caveats: TCRs exceeding 1 in 1000 frequency stayed unchanged with DPC sensitization.

This clonotype was sampled from a female donor in good health. The chain is built from TRBV28 and TRBJ1-1; the D is unclear. Here the CDR3 DNA reads TGTGCCAGCAGTCCTCCCGACTTAATCAAAATGGGCACTGAAGCTTTCTTT. It codes for CASSPPDLIKMGTEAFF.